One and the same sample provided the 17 T cell receptor beta chains below, sequenced in a study of technical replicates of blood from a handful of donors. Some clones are missing from TCRdb's copy, which holds only in-frame ones; the method was immunoSEQ multiplex PCR. The sample has around 98,000 clones; around 95% are singletons. Sequencing input: T cells isolated from PBMCs. The receptor source for this set is a human donor in good health.

V is TRBV7-9 and J is TRBJ1-1; 8 bases are shared with TRBD1. The CDR3 has 14 amino acids. CDR1 is SEHNR, CDR2 FQNEAQ, per germline (reference sequence). J was trimmed by 8 bases and V by 5 bases; bases with no gene match: 10. The CDR3 is CASSLNQGAPEAFF. CDR3 sequence (DNA): TGTGCCAGCAGCCTCAACCAGGGGGCCCCGGAAGCTTTCTTT.

The chain has TRBV5-6 and TRBJ1-1; TRBD1 aligns across 7 bases. Germline CDR1 is SGHDT and CDR2 is YYEEEE. Trimming at V came to 4 bases and at J to 10 bases, leaving 7 bases not matched to a gene. The CDR3 totals 12 residues. The CDR3 coding sequence is TGTGCCAGCAGCCACACAGGGGTCGGAGCTTTCTTT. Translating gives CASSHTGVGAFF.

V is TRBV15 and J is TRBJ1-4; D gene unclear. The V end was cut by 0 bases, the J end by 3 bases, with 11 bases between. The length of the CDR3 is 16 residues. Per the germline V gene, CDR1 is LNHNV and CDR2 is YYDKDF (reference sequence). CDR3 protein: CATSREREASNEKLFF. The CDR3 bases are TGTGCCACCAGCAGAGAAAGGGAGGCGTCTAATGAAAAACTGTTTTTT.

The gene calls are TRBV4-2 and TRBJ2-3; TRBD2 agrees at 7 bases. Germline V gene sequence: CDR1 LGHNA, CDR2 YNFKEQ. This CDR3 is built from 17 residues. V gave up 0 bases and J gave up 6 bases; unmatched junction bases: 12. CDR3 in amino acids: CASSQEGQAGLGDTQYF. For the CDR3, the DNA is TGTGCCAGCAGCCAAGAGGGCCAAGCGGGGCTGGGGGATACGCAGTATTTT.

The chain carries TRBV12-5 and TRBJ1-5; D not resolved. Trimming took off 9 bases at V and 6 bases at J, with 18 bases between the two ends. CDR1 and CDR2 (germline): LGHNT, FRNRAP. The CDR3 has 14 amino acids. Here the CDR3 DNA reads TGTGCTAGCCGAGCTGGGCAGGCAGGTCAGCCCCAGCATTTT. This codes for CASRAGQAGQPQHF.

This chain uses TRBV29-1 with TRBJ2-1, with D tentatively TRBD2 (6 bases). The length of the CDR3 is 11 residues. Germline loops: CDR1 SQVTM, CDR2 ANQGSEA. Deletions cut 4 bases from V and 8 bases from J, with 9 bases between. The CDR3 bases are TGCAGCGTTGCTGGGGAGGATGAGCAGTTCTTC. Translating gives CSVAGEDEQFF.

This rearrangement joins TRBV9 to TRBJ1-1; weak D call: TRBD1 (5 bases). Germline CDR1 is SGDLS and CDR2 is YYNGEE. V was cut by 2 bases and J by 5 bases, with 16 bases left in between. CDR3 size: 15 residues. DNA for the CDR3: TGTGCCAGCAGCGTCAGCGTGGGGGGTGGGACTGAAGCTTTCTTT. It encodes CASSVSVGGGTEAFF.

This chain links TRBV5-5 with TRBJ1-1; D is perhaps TRBD1 (5 bases). Looked up from germline, CDR1 is SGHKS and CDR2 is YYEKEE (reference sequence). The CDR3 is made up of 17 amino acids. V lost 5 bases to trimming and J lost 5 bases, with 25 bases between them. The CDR3 sequence: CASSSVPGIRRGTEAFF. The CDR3 nucleotides read TGTGCCAGCAGTTCCGTCCCAGGGATCCGGCGGGGTACTGAAGCTTTCTTT.

This sequence joins TRBV10-2 and TRBJ2-2; tentatively, D is TRBD2 (5 bases). V was pared by 0 bases and J by 3 bases, with 17 bases between. The CDR3 has 18 residues. Germline CDR1 is WSHSY and CDR2 is SAAADI. CDR3: CASSESEWGVEDTGELFF. As DNA, the CDR3 is TGCGCCAGCAGTGAGTCCGAGTGGGGTGTGGAGGACACCGGGGAGCTGTTTTTT.

CDR3 DNA: TGTGCCAGCAGTTCCAGACTAGCGGTTAATGAGCAGTTCTTC. Protein: CASSSRLAVNEQFF. V and J are TRBV9 and TRBJ2-1, with TRBD2 matching over 9 bases. Germline loops: CDR1 SGDLS, CDR2 YYNGEE. The J segment lost 7 bases and the V segment lost 5 bases, leaving 7 bases of the junction unmatched. This CDR3 region has 14 residues.

V gene TRBV6-1 combines with J gene TRBJ2-7; 7 bases agree with TRBD2. The germline CDR1 and CDR2 sequences are MNHNS and SASEGT. With V trimmed by 8 bases and J by 3 bases, 7 bases remained unmatched. CDR3 size: 13 residues. The CDR3 DNA reads as TGTGCCAGCGGCCTCGGGGGGTTCTACGAGCAGTACTTC. Translating gives CASGLGGFYEQYF.

The CDR3 DNA sequence: TGCGCCAGCAGCCAGGGAGGAGGGCCATTTACAGGGACCCAGTACTTC. Its translation is CASSQGGGPFTGTQYF. The V and J genes are TRBV4-1 and TRBJ2-5, with D perhaps matching TRBD2 (6 bases). Germline V gene data show CDR1 as MGHRA and CDR2 as YSYEKL. Trimming removed 3 bases from V and 7 bases from J, with 21 bases in between. The CDR3 runs to 16 residues.

The genes are TRBV2 and TRBJ2-3; 7 nucleotides line up with TRBD1. The CDR3 extends over 16 amino acids. The germline CDR1 and CDR2 sequences are SNHLY and FYNNEI. The ends lost 5 bases at V and 0 bases at J; junction bases unmatched: 8. CDR3 in DNA: TGTGCCAGCAGTCCAATGGCAGGGGGAAGCACAGATACGCAGTATTTT. It translates to CASSPMAGGSTDTQYF.

The rearrangement links TRBV11-2 to TRBJ2-3; maybe TRBD1 (6 bases). The CDR3 spans 15 residues. Deletions cut 1 base from V and 2 bases from J, with 10 bases between. Germline V gene data show CDR1 as SGHAT and CDR2 as FQNNGV. The CDR3 nucleotides are TGTGCCAGCAGCTTAGGGGACACTTTCACAGATACGCAGTATTTT. This sequence encodes CASSLGDTFTDTQYF.

This chain links TRBV25-1 with TRBJ2-7; TRBD1 might be the D (5 bases). In germline, CDR1 is MGHDK, CDR2 SYGVNS. The V end was cut by 4 bases, the J end by 2 bases, with 12 bases between. The CDR3 is 14 amino acids. Here the CDR3 reads CASSGNQGTYEQYF. The CDR3 bases are TGTGCCAGCAGTGGCAATCAGGGTACCTACGAGCAGTACTTC.

J is TRBJ1-1 and V is TRBV10-3; no clear D. The CDR3 is 13 residues long. The germline CDR1 and CDR2 sequences are ENHRY and SYGVKD. V lost 2 bases and J lost 5, with 9 bases in between. The CDR3 nucleotides are TGTGCCATCAGTGAGGGGCGCTGGACTGAAGCTTTCTTT. Amino acid sequence: CAISEGRWTEAFF.

V is TRBV6-5 and J is TRBJ1-4, with 8 bases that match TRBD1. CDR1 MNHEY and CDR2 SVGAGI come from the germline V gene. J was trimmed by 3 bases and V by 2 bases; bases with no gene match: 2. The CDR3 runs to 15 residues. The CDR3 bases are TGTGCCAGCAGTTACCAGGGGGCTGCTAATGAAAAACTGTTTTTT. Translation gives CASSYQGAANEKLFF.